Listed below are T cell receptor beta chains from one sample, sequenced in a study of cytomegalovirus exposure and HLA in healthy donors. The assay was immunoSEQ multiplex PCR, and TCRdb's table has in-frame clones only and misses some. Here the sample spans 85,000 to 130,000 clones, 71% being singletons. Sequenced: PBMCs. These receptors were obtained from a female donor in good health and CMV-seronegative. The CDR3 runs from the conserved cysteine through the conserved F or W. The order of the fields is D gene, J gene, clone size, CDR3 length, V gene, CDR3 DNA, CDR3 protein. A D gene is named only where the DNA matches it firmly. Clone size is given for some rows only: seen once, a few or many times, or a class if the clone is expanded.

D gene: TRBD2
J gene: TRBJ2-2
clone size: .
CDR3 length: 18
V gene: TRBV5-1
CDR3 DNA: TGCGCCAGCAGACCACGGACTAGCGGGAGGGCATTCACCGGGGAGCTGTTTTTT
CDR3 protein: CASRPRTSGRAFTGELFF

D gene: TRBD2
J gene: TRBJ2-1
clone size: .
CDR3 length: 17
V gene: TRBV7-9
CDR3 DNA: TGTGCCAGCAGCTTGATTAGCGGGAGGAAGGGAGGGAATGAGCAGTTCTTC
CDR3 protein: CASSLISGRKGGNEQFF

D gene: .
J gene: TRBJ2-3
clone size: .
CDR3 length: 13
V gene: TRBV28
CDR3 DNA: TGTGCCATCTCACGGGGAGGGGGAGATACGCAGTATTTT
CDR3 protein: CAISRGGGDTQYF

D gene: .
J gene: TRBJ1-1
clone size: .
CDR3 length: 14
V gene: TRBV6-5
CDR3 DNA: TGTGCCAGCAGTTACGGGGCTATGAACACTGAAGCTTTCTTT
CDR3 protein: CASSYGAMNTEAFF

D gene: .
J gene: TRBJ2-2
clone size: once
CDR3 length: 13
V gene: TRBV7-2
CDR3 DNA: TGTGCCAGCAGCACCCGACTAGGGGGGGAGCTGTTTTTT
CDR3 protein: CASSTRLGGELFF

D gene: .
J gene: TRBJ2-1
clone size: .
CDR3 length: 15
V gene: TRBV4-2
CDR3 DNA: TGTGCCAGCAGCCAAGGGGGGCTCTCCTACAATGAGCAGTTCTTC
CDR3 protein: CASSQGGLSYNEQFF

D gene: .
J gene: TRBJ1-4
clone size: .
CDR3 length: 14
V gene: TRBV28
CDR3 DNA: TGTGCCAGCAGTCAAACCGGGGTGGGGGAAAAACTGTTTTTT
CDR3 protein: CASSQTGVGEKLFF

D gene: .
J gene: TRBJ1-2
clone size: .
CDR3 length: 15
V gene: TRBV7-3
CDR3 DNA: TGTGCCAGCAGCTTAAAAACAGGCCCCCTGGCAGGCTACACCTTC
CDR3 protein: CASSLKTGPLAGYTF

D gene: .
J gene: TRBJ2-3
clone size: .
CDR3 length: 15
V gene: TRBV5-6
CDR3 DNA: TGTGCCAGCAGCTTTCTCACACAAAGCACAGATACGCAGTATTTT
CDR3 protein: CASSFLTQSTDTQYF

D gene: .
J gene: TRBJ2-2
clone size: .
CDR3 length: 17
V gene: TRBV27
CDR3 DNA: TGTGCCAGCAGTAGAGGGACTCCACGTTCGAACACCGGGGAGCTGTTTTTT
CDR3 protein: CASSRGTPRSNTGELFF

D gene: TRBD2
J gene: TRBJ2-5
clone size: few
CDR3 length: 14
V gene: TRBV5-1
CDR3 DNA: TGCGCCAGCGGAAGCGGGAGGGCCTTGAAGACCCAGTACTTC
CDR3 protein: CASGSGRALKTQYF

D gene: .
J gene: TRBJ2-2
clone size: few
CDR3 length: 13
V gene: TRBV30
CDR3 DNA: TGTGCCTGGGGAGGAGGCTACACCGGGGAGCTGTTTTTT
CDR3 protein: CAWGGGYTGELFF

D gene: .
J gene: TRBJ2-7
clone size: many
CDR3 length: 15
V gene: TRBV2
CDR3 DNA: TGTGCCAGCAGCCCCCCCCTCCAGGGTGGTCGCGAGCAGTACTTC
CDR3 protein: CASSPPLQGGREQYF

D gene: .
J gene: TRBJ1-5
clone size: .
CDR3 length: 16
V gene: TRBV18
CDR3 DNA: TGTGCCAGCTCCCCCTACAGGTTAAATAGCAATCAGCCCCAGCATTTT
CDR3 protein: CASSPYRLNSNQPQHF

D gene: .
J gene: TRBJ1-3
clone size: .
CDR3 length: 15
V gene: TRBV27
CDR3 DNA: TGTGCCAGCAGTTTGGCCGGGACAACTGGAAACACCATATATTTT
CDR3 protein: CASSLAGTTGNTIYF

D gene: .
J gene: TRBJ2-7
clone size: .
CDR3 length: 15
V gene: TRBV11-2
CDR3 DNA: TGTGCCAGCAGCTTAGCTCCGGTTACCTCCTACGAGCAGTACTTC
CDR3 protein: CASSLAPVTSYEQYF

D gene: .
J gene: TRBJ1-2
clone size: .
CDR3 length: 15
V gene: TRBV6-5
CDR3 DNA: TGTGCCAGCAGTTACGACGGGGGAGGCATCTATGGCTACACCTTC
CDR3 protein: CASSYDGGGIYGYTF

D gene: TRBD1
J gene: TRBJ1-2
clone size: .
CDR3 length: 13
V gene: TRBV5-1
CDR3 DNA: TGCGCCAGCAGCTTCCAGGGGGCAAGAGGCTACACCTTC
CDR3 protein: CASSFQGARGYTF

D gene: .
J gene: TRBJ2-2
clone size: once
CDR3 length: 13
V gene: TRBV28
CDR3 DNA: TGTGCCAGCAGCCCACGGTCTGCCGGGGAGCTGTTTTTT
CDR3 protein: CASSPRSAGELFF

D gene: TRBD2
J gene: TRBJ2-1
clone size: few
CDR3 length: 15
V gene: TRBV6-5
CDR3 DNA: TGTGCCAGCAGTTCCCCTAGCGGGAGAACCAATGAGCAGTTCTTC
CDR3 protein: CASSSPSGRTNEQFF

D gene: TRBD2
J gene: TRBJ2-1
clone size: .
CDR3 length: 13
V gene: TRBV4-2
CDR3 DNA: TGTGCCACCCGGACTAGCGGCTACAATGAGCAGTTCTTC
CDR3 protein: CATRTSGYNEQFF

D gene: TRBD2
J gene: TRBJ2-3
clone size: .
CDR3 length: 15
V gene: TRBV27
CDR3 DNA: TGTGCCAGCACGTATGGGACTAGCGGGACAGATACGCAGTATTTT
CDR3 protein: CASTYGTSGTDTQYF

D gene: .
J gene: TRBJ2-4
clone size: .
CDR3 length: 16
V gene: TRBV25-1
CDR3 DNA: TGTGCCAGCAGTGAATTGGTGGAGCTAGCCAAAAACATTCAGTACTTC
CDR3 protein: CASSELVELAKNIQYF

D gene: TRBD2
J gene: TRBJ2-1
clone size: .
CDR3 length: 11
V gene: TRBV28
CDR3 DNA: TGTGCCAGCAATCGGGGGGGGGAGCAGTTCTTC
CDR3 protein: CASNRGGEQFF

D gene: TRBD2
J gene: TRBJ2-2
clone size: .
CDR3 length: 15
V gene: TRBV19
CDR3 DNA: TGTGCCAGTAGCGATCTAGCGGGAGGCACCGGGGAGCTGTTTTTT
CDR3 protein: CASSDLAGGTGELFF

D gene: .
J gene: TRBJ1-4
clone size: .
CDR3 length: 15
V gene: TRBV2
CDR3 DNA: TGTGCCAGCCGCGGCAGGGGAGCAACTAATGAAAAACTGTTTTTT
CDR3 protein: CASRGRGATNEKLFF

D gene: .
J gene: TRBJ2-2
clone size: .
CDR3 length: 15
V gene: TRBV5-1
CDR3 DNA: TGCGCCAGCAGCTTGGGGCCCCTAGAAGCCGGGGAGCTGTTTTTT
CDR3 protein: CASSLGPLEAGELFF

D gene: TRBD2
J gene: TRBJ2-7
clone size: .
CDR3 length: 14
V gene: TRBV27
CDR3 DNA: TGTGCCAGCAGTTTCACGGGAGGGGCCTACGAGCAGTACTTC
CDR3 protein: CASSFTGGAYEQYF

D gene: TRBD1
J gene: TRBJ2-7
clone size: .
CDR3 length: 16
V gene: TRBV4-1
CDR3 DNA: TGCGCCAGCAGCCAAGAGGCCCGGTCGACAGGGTTCGAGCAGTACTTC
CDR3 protein: CASSQEARSTGFEQYF

D gene: .
J gene: TRBJ2-2
clone size: few
CDR3 length: 15
V gene: TRBV5-1
CDR3 DNA: TGCGCCAGCAGCTTAATCGGAGGGAACACCGGGGAGCTGTTTTTT
CDR3 protein: CASSLIGGNTGELFF

D gene: TRBD1
J gene: TRBJ1-5
clone size: .
CDR3 length: 16
V gene: TRBV28
CDR3 DNA: TGTGCCAGCAGTTTAACAGGGGTTGGCAGCAATCAGCCCCAGCATTTT
CDR3 protein: CASSLTGVGSNQPQHF

D gene: .
J gene: TRBJ2-1
clone size: .
CDR3 length: 12
V gene: TRBV6-1
CDR3 DNA: TGTGCCAGCAGTACGGGGTACAATGAGCAGTTCTTC
CDR3 protein: CASSTGYNEQFF